This T cell receptor beta chain came from a study of early T cells in non-severe SARS-CoV-2 infection. TCRdb re-called the 5' RACE reads with MiXCR, one entry per CDR3 protein. Of fewer than 65,000 distinct CDR3 sequences in the sample, less than 9.5% are singletons; the top ten hold 8% to 11%. CDR1 and CDR2 (germline): MDHEN, SYDVKM. The CDR3 has 18 residues. Trimming left V 3 bases short and J 1 base short, with 22 bases between. A few counts support this clonotype. V usage is TRBV28 and J usage is TRBJ2-7, with D possibly TRBD2 on 6 matching bases. This specimen was whole blood, taken at baseline. The source is an adult who was a healthcare worker with PCR-confirmed SARS-CoV-2 infection or an uninfected control (not recorded which). CDR3 residues: CASSFPSAERVGSYEQYF. For the CDR3, the DNA is TGTGCCAGCAGTTTCCCTAGCGCCGAAAGGGTAGGGTCCTACGAGCAGTACTTC.